Shown below are 4 T cell receptor beta chains from a single sample sequenced in a study of shared clonotypes between healthy human individuals. Naive CD8 cells lacked CD45RO and underwent positive selection for CCR7, leaving out terminally differentiated effector memory CD45RA+ cells. Measured with immunoSEQ multiplex PCR; TCRdb has only the in-frame clones, and not every one. The sample yields 550,000 to 750,000 clones, 95% seen once. The sequencing sample was made of naive CD8+ T cells sorted from blood. The origin of the receptors is a woman in her 30s in good health.

This clone was found once. This chain links TRBV28 with TRBJ2-5; 7 bases line up with TRBD2. V shed 2 bases, J shed 4 bases, and the junction held 1 base outside the gene matches. The CDR3 runs 13 residues. Germline loops: CDR1 MDHEN, CDR2 SYDVKM. The CDR3 here is CASSLASGETQYF. In nucleotides, the CDR3 is TGTGCCAGCAGTTTAGCTAGCGGAGAGACCCAGTACTTC.

The chain joins TRBV27 to TRBJ2-1; D gene ambiguous. Germline V gene sequence: CDR1 MNHEY, CDR2 SMNVEV (reference sequence). The CDR3 has 14 residues. With 5 bases removed from V and 8 bases from J, the gap between germline ends came to 16 bases. The CDR3 here is CASSTSPYGDEQFF. The CDR3 nucleotides are TGTGCCAGCAGTACCAGCCCCTATGGAGATGAGCAGTTCTTC.

The chain joins TRBV6-6 to TRBJ1-5; the D is unclear. Germline loops: CDR1 MNHNY, CDR2 SVGAGI (reference sequence). The CDR3 spans 15 residues. V lost 0 bases and J lost 3, with 9 bases in between. The CDR3 sequence: CASSYSSGPNQPQHF. CDR3 bases: TGTGCCAGCAGTTACTCTTCGGGTCCCAATCAGCCCCAGCATTTT.

Of note for this clone: Other nucleotide sequences in the sample specify the same CDR3. V gene TRBV7-6 combines with J gene TRBJ2-7; D is possibly TRBD2 (5 bases). The germline gives CDR1 SGHVS, CDR2 FNYEAQ. Trimming left V 1 base short and J 3 bases short, with 10 bases between. The CDR3 length is 14 residues. The CDR3 protein is CASSLVGEGYEQYF. The CDR3 DNA reads as TGTGCCAGCAGCTTAGTTGGTGAGGGCTACGAGCAGTACTTC.